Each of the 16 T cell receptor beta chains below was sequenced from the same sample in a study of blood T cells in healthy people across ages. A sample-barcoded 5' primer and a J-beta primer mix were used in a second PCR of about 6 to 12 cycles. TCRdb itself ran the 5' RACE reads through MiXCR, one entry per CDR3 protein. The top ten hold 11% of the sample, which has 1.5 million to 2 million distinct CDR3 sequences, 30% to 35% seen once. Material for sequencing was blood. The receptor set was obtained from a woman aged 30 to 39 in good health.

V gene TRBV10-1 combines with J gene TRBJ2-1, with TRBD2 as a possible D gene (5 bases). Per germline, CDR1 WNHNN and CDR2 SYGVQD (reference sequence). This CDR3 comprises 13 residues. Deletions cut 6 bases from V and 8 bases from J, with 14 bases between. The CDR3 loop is CASSAGHGDEQFF. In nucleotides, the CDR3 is TGCGCCAGCAGCGCGGGCCACGGCGATGAGCAGTTCTTC.

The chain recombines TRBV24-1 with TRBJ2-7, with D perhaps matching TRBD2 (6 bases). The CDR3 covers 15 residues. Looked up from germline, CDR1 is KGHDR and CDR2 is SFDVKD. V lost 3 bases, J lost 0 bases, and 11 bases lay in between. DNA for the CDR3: TGTGCCACCAGTGATAGAATAGCGGCCTCCTACGAGCAGTACTTC. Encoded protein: CATSDRIAASYEQYF.

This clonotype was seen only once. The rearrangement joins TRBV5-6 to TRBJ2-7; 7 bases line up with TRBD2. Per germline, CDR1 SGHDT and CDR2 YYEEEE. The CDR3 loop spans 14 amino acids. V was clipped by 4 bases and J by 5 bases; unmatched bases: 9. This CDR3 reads CASSVWGGLHEQYF. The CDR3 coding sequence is TGTGCCAGCAGCGTATGGGGGGGATTGCACGAGCAGTACTTC. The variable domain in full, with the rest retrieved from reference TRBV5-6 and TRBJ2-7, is DAGVTQSPTHLIKTRGQQVTLRCSPKSGHDTVSWYQQALGQGPQFIFQYYEEEERQRGNFPDRFSGHQFPNYSSELNVNALLLGDSALYLCASSVWGGLHEQYFGPGTRLTVT.

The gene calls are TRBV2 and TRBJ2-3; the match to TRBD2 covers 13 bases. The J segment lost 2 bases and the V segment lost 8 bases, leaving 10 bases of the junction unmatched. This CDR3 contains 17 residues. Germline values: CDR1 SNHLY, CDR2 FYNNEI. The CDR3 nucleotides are TGTGCCAGCCTCGGACTAGCGGGGGCGTTCTTCACAGATACGCAGTATTTT. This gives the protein CASLGLAGAFFTDTQYF.

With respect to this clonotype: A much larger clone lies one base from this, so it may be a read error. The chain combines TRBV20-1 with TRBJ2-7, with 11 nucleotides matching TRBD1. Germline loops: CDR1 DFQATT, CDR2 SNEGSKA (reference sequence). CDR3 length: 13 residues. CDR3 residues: CSAGTGGTHEQYF. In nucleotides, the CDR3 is TGCAGCGCAGGGACAGGGGGTACCCACGAGCAGTACTTC.

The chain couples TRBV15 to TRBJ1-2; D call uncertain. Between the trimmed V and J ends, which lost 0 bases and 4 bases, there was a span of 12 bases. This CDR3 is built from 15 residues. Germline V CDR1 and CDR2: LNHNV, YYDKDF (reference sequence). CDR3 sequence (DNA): TGTGCCACCAGCAGAGAGGCCCGGCGGAGCTATGGCTACACCTTC. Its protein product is CATSREARRSYGYTF.

In DNA form, the CDR3 reads TGTGCCACAGACAGGGGGAGGACTGGGGCCAACGTCCTGACTTTC. This translates into CATDRGRTGANVLTF. This chain uses TRBV5-5 with TRBJ2-6; 9 nucleotides match TRBD1. Trimming cost V 9 bases and J 2 bases; bases outside gene matches: 6. Germline CDR1 and CDR2: SGHKS and YYEKEE (reference sequence). The CDR3 is 15 residues long.

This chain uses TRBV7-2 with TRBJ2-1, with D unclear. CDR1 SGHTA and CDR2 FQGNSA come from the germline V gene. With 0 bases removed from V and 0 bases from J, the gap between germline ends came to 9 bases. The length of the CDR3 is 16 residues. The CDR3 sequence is CASSLARFPSYNEQFF. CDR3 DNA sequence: TGTGCCAGCAGCTTAGCGCGGTTCCCCTCCTACAATGAGCAGTTCTTC.

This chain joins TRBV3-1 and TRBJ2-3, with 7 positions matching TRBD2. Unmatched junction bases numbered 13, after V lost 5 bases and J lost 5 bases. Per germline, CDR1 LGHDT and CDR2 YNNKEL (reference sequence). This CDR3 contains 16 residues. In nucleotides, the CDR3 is TGTGCCAGCAGCGAAGGAAGTGGGGGGGGTAAAGATACGCAGTATTTT. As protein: CASSEGSGGGKDTQYF.

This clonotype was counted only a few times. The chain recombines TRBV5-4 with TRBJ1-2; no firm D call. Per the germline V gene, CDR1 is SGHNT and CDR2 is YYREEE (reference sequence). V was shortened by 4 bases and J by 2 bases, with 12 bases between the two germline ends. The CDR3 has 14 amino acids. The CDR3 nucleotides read TGTGCCAGCAGCCCTCGTGGCCAAAACTATGGCTACACCTTC. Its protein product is CASSPRGQNYGYTF. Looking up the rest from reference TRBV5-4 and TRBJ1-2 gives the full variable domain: ETGVTQSPTHLIKTRGQQVTLRCSSQSGHNTVSWYQQALGQGPQFIFQYYREEENGRGNFPPRFSGLQFPNYSSELNVNALELDDSALYLCASSPRGQNYGYTFGSGTRLTVV.

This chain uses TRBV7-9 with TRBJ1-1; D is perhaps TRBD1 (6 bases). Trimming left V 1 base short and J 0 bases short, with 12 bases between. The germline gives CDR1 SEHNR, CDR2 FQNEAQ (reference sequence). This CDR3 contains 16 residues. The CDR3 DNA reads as TGTGCCAGCAGCTTAGAAGGGGGAGGGTTGAACACTGAAGCTTTCTTT. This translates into CASSLEGGGLNTEAFF.

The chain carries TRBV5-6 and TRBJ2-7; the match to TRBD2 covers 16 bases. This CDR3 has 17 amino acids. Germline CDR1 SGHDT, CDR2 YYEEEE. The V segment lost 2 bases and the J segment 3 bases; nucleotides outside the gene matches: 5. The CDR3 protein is CASSLGTSGGAYYEQYF. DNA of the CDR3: TGTGCCAGCAGCTTAGGGACTAGCGGGGGGGCGTACTACGAGCAGTACTTC.

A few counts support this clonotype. This chain's CDR3 is CASSLRTTGPSEKLFF. In DNA, the CDR3 is TGTGCCAGCAGCTTAAGGACGACAGGGCCTAGTGAAAAACTGTTTTTT. This chain links TRBV7-9 with TRBJ1-4, with 7 bases identical to TRBD1. Per germline, CDR1 SEHNR and CDR2 FQNEAQ (reference sequence). This CDR3 has 16 residues. V trimming: 2 bases; J trimming: 7 bases; junction bases outside the gene matches: 10. The complete variable domain, with remaining parts taken from reference TRBV7-9 and TRBJ1-4, reads DTGVSQNPRHKITKRGQNVTFRCDPISEHNRLYWYRQTLGQGPEFLTYFQNEAQLEKSRLLSDRFSAERPKGSFSTLEIQRTEQGDSAMYLCASSLRTTGPSEKLFFGSGTQLSVL.

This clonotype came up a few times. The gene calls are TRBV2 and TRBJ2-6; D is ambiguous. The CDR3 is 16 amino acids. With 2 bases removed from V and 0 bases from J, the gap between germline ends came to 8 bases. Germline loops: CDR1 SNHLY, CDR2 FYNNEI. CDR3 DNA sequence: TGTGCCAGCAGTGAACAAAGGAGCTCTGGGGCCAACGTCCTGACTTTC. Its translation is CASSEQRSSGANVLTF. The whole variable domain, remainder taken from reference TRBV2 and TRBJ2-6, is EPEVTQTPSHQVTQMGQEVILRCVPISNHLYFYWYRQILGQKVEFLVSFYNNEISEKSEIFDDQFSVERPDGSNFTLKIRSTKLEDSAMYFCASSEQRSSGANVLTFGAGSRLTVL.

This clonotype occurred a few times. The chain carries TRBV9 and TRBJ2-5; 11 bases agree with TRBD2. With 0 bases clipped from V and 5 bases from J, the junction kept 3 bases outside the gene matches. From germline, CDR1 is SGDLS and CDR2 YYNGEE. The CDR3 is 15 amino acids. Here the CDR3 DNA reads TGTGCCAGCAGCGTAGCGACTAGCGGGGTGGAGACCCAGTACTTC. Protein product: CASSVATSGVETQYF.

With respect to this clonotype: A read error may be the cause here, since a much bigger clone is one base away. The DNA for the CDR3 is TGTGCCAGCAGCCAAGATCAAGGGAGCGGGGAGCTGTTTTTT. It yields the protein CASSQDQGSGELFF. The genes are TRBV4-2 and TRBJ2-2, with D possibly TRBD2 on 5 matching bases. Between the trimmed V and J ends, which lost 0 bases and 7 bases, there was a span of 9 bases. CDR1 and CDR2 (germline): LGHNA, YNFKEQ. The CDR3 covers 14 residues.